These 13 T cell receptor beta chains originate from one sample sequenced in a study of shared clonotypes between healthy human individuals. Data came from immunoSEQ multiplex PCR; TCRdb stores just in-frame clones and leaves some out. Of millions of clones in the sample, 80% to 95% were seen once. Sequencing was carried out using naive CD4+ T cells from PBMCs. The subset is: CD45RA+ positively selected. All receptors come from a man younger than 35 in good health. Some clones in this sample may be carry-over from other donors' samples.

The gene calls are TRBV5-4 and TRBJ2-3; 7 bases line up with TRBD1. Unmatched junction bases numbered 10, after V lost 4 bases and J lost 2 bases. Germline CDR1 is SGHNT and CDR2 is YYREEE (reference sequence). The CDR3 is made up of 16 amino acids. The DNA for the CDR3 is TGTGCCAGCAGCCCCGGGACAGCAGTTCCCACAGATACGCAGTATTTT. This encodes CASSPGTAVPTDTQYF.

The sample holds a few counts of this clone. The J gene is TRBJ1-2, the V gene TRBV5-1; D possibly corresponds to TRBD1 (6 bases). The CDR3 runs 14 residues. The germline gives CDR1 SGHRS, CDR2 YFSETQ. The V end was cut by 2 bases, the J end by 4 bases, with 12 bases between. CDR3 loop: CASSFDRLGYGYTF. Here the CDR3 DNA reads TGCGCCAGCAGCTTCGACAGGCTAGGCTATGGCTACACCTTC.

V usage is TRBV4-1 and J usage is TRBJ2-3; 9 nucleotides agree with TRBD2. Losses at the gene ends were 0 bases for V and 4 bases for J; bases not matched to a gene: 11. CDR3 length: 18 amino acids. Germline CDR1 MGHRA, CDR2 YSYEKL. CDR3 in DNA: TGCGCCAGCAGCCAAGAGTCCGGGACTAGCTCCCTCGCAGATACGCAGTATTTT. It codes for CASSQESGTSSLADTQYF.

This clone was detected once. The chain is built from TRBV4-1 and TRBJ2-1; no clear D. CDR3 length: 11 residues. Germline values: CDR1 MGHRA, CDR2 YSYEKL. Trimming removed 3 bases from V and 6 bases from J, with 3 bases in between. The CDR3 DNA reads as TGCGCCAGCAGCCAGACCAATGAGCAGTTCTTC. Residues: CASSQTNEQFF.

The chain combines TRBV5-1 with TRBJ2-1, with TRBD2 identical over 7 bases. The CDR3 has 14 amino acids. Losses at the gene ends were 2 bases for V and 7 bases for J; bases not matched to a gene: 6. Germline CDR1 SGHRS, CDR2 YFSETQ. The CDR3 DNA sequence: TGCGCCAGCAGCTTCGCGGGAGCCCAAAATGAGCAGTTCTTC. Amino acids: CASSFAGAQNEQFF.

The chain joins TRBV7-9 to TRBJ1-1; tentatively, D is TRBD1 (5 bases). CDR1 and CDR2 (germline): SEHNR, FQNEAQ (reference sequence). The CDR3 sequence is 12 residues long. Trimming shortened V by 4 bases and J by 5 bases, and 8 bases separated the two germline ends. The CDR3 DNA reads TGTGCCAGCAGCTGGGAGGGGACTGAAGCTTTCTTT. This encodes CASSWEGTEAFF.

The DNA of the CDR3 is TGTGCCAGCAGACCCCGGGGGGGCACAGATACGCAGTATTTT. Residues: CASRPRGGTDTQYF. The chain has TRBV27 and TRBJ2-3; 7 nucleotides line up with TRBD2. This CDR3 comprises 14 residues. The trim removed 6 bases at V and 1 base at J, leaving 4 bases unmatched. Looked up from germline, CDR1 is MNHEY and CDR2 is SMNVEV (reference sequence).

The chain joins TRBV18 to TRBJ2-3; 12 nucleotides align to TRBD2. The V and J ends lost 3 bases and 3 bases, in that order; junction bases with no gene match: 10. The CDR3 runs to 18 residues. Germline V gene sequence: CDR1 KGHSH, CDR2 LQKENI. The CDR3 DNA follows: TGTGCCAGCTCACCCCCCCTTCTAGCGGGAGGGCCAACAGATACGCAGTATTTT. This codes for CASSPPLLAGGPTDTQYF.

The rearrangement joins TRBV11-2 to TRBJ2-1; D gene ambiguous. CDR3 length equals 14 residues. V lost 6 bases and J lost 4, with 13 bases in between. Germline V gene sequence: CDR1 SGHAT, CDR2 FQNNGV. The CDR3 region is CASRPYQNYNEQFF. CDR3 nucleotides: TGTGCCAGCAGACCATACCAGAATTACAATGAGCAGTTCTTC.

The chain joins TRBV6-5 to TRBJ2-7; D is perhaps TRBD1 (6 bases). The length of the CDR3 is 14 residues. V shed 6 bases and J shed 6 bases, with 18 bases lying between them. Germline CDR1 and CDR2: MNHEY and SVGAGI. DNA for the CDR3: TGTGCCAGCAGCCCCCGGCACAGGGCATCCGAGCAGTACTTC. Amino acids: CASSPRHRASEQYF.

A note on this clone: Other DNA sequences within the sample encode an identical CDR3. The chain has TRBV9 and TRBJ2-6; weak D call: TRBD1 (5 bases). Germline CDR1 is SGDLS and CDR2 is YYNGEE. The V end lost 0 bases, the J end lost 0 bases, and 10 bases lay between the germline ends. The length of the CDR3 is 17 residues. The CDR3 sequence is CASSVGGPSSGANVLTF. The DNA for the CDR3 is TGTGCCAGCAGCGTAGGGGGCCCGAGCTCTGGGGCCAACGTCCTGACTTTC.

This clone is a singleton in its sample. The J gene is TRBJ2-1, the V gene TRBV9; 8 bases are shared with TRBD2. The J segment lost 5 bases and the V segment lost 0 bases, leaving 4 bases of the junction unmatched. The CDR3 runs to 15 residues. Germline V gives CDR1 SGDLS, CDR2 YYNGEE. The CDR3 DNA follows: TGTGCCAGCAGCGTAGCTCTACTAGCGGACAATGAGCAGTTCTTC. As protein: CASSVALLADNEQFF.

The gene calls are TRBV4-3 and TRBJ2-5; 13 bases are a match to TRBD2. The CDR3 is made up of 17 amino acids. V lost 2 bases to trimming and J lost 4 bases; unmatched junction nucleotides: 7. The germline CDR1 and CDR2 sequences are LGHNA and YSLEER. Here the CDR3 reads CASSQYTSGRAVETQYF. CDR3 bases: TGCGCCAGCAGCCAATATACTAGCGGGAGGGCCGTAGAGACCCAGTACTTC.